The next 15 T cell receptor beta chains were all read from a single sample in a study of cytomegalovirus exposure and HLA in healthy donors. Data came from immunoSEQ multiplex PCR; TCRdb stores just in-frame clones and leaves some out. Counted here are more than 95,000 clones, roughly 89% occurring once; the ten biggest clones make up about 2.1%. Sequencing input: PBMCs. The receptors shown here come from a woman under 30 in good health and CMV-seronegative.

The chain combines TRBV4-1 with TRBJ1-4; TRBD1 is a possible D gene (5 bases). The CDR3 runs 15 residues. Germline CDR1 reads MGHRA; CDR2 reads YSYEKL. V lost 6 bases, J lost 6 bases, and 17 bases lay in between. Here the CDR3 DNA reads TGCGCCAGCAGACGAATAGGGGCATTCGATGAAAAACTGTTTTTT. Protein product: CASRRIGAFDEKLFF.

This chain connects TRBV19 to TRBJ2-3, with 12 bases matching TRBD1. CDR3 size: 17 residues. Germline V gives CDR1 LNHDA, CDR2 SQIVND (reference sequence). Trimming removed 4 bases from V and 6 bases from J; junction bases left unmatched: 11. Here the CDR3 reads CASSRSGTGGPLDTQYF. The CDR3 DNA is TGTGCCAGTAGTAGATCCGGGACAGGGGGCCCATTGGATACGCAGTATTTT.

This clone has a single count. V and J are TRBV4-3 and TRBJ2-2; 9 bases are a match to TRBD1. Germline CDR1 is LGHNA and CDR2 is YSLEER. This CDR3 has 15 amino acids. V shed 3 bases, J shed 6 bases, and the junction held 5 bases outside the gene matches. The CDR3: CASSQGTGRAGELFF. In DNA, the CDR3 is TGCGCCAGCAGCCAGGGGACAGGGCGGGCCGGGGAGCTGTTTTTT.

V gene TRBV9 combines with J gene TRBJ2-1, with TRBD2 as a possible D gene (6 bases). The CDR3 has 15 residues. V lost 0 bases and J lost 4, with 11 bases in between. Germline assignment: CDR1 SGDLS and CDR2 YYNGEE. The CDR3, as DNA: TGTGCCAGCAGCGTAGATGGCGGGGAGTACAATGAGCAGTTCTTC. This encodes CASSVDGGEYNEQFF.

The gene calls are TRBV2 and TRBJ2-1, with 12 bases identical to TRBD2. The CDR3 is 15 residues long. Per the germline V gene, CDR1 is SNHLY and CDR2 is FYNNEI. V gave up 3 bases and J gave up 6 bases; unmatched junction bases: 3. The CDR3 DNA reads as TGTGCCAGCAGTGATGTGACTAGCGGGAGCAATGAGCAGTTCTTC. This sequence encodes CASSDVTSGSNEQFF.

The chain's CDR3 is CASSIDGQGRYGYTF. CDR3 sequence (DNA): TGTGCCAGTAGTATAGATGGACAGGGACGCTATGGCTACACCTTC. The rearrangement links TRBV19 to TRBJ1-2; 8 bases map to TRBD1. Trimming at V came to 0 bases and at J to 4 bases, leaving 4 bases not matched to a gene. Germline CDR1 LNHDA, CDR2 SQIVND (reference sequence). The CDR3 sequence is 15 residues long.

The rearrangement joins TRBV5-1 to TRBJ2-7; the match to TRBD1 covers 8 bases. Per germline, CDR1 SGHRS and CDR2 YFSETQ. The V and J ends lost 4 bases and 5 bases, in that order; junction bases with no gene match: 8. The CDR3 length is 14 residues. The CDR3 reads CASSPPDRVHEQYF. DNA for the CDR3: TGCGCCAGCAGCCCTCCGGACAGGGTCCACGAGCAGTACTTC.

The rearrangement uses TRBV10-1 and TRBJ1-1, with 9 positions matching TRBD1. The V gene end was trimmed by 6 bases and the J gene end by 4 bases; junction bases not matched to a gene: 3. The CDR3 totals 13 residues. Per germline, CDR1 WNHNN and CDR2 SYGVQD (reference sequence). The CDR3 bases are TGCGCCAGCAGATGGGACAGGGCCACTGAAGCTTTCTTT. This sequence encodes CASRWDRATEAFF.

The chain uses TRBV6-1 and TRBJ2-7; 12 bases align to TRBD2. The V and J ends lost 2 bases and 7 bases, in that order; junction bases with no gene match: 6. The CDR3 has 15 amino acids. Germline lookup yields CDR1 MNHNS and CDR2 SASEGT. CDR3 sequence (DNA): TGTGCCAGCAGTGAAAGACTAGCGGGAGTGGAAGAGCAGTACTTC. Amino acid sequence: CASSERLAGVEEQYF.

This clone was found once. Here the CDR3 reads CATSRDMNQPQHF. The CDR3 coding sequence is TGTGCCACCAGCAGAGACATGAATCAGCCCCAGCATTTT. V and J are TRBV15 and TRBJ1-5, with unresolved D. Germline loops: CDR1 LNHNV, CDR2 YYDKDF (reference sequence). There are 13 residues in the CDR3. The V and J ends lost 0 bases and 4 bases respectively, with 4 bases between them.

The V call is TRBV5-1, the J call TRBJ2-5; tentative D call: TRBD2 (5 bases). Trimming took off 10 bases at V and 2 bases at J, with 24 bases between the two ends. The germline V gene encodes CDR1 SGHRS and CDR2 YFSETQ. The CDR3 loop spans 16 amino acids. The CDR3 sequence is CACSFGGAGGQETQYF. In DNA, the CDR3 is TGCGCCTGCTCGTTTGGTGGAGCTGGCGGGCAAGAGACCCAGTACTTC. Full variable domain (missing parts from reference TRBV5-1 and TRBJ2-5): KAGVTQTPRYLIKTRGQQVTLSCSPISGHRSVSWYQQTPGQGLQFLFEYFSETQRNKGNFPGRFSGRQFSNSRSEMNVSTLELGDSALYLCACSFGGAGGQETQYFGPGTRLLVL.

The chain employs TRBV2 and TRBJ2-1; D is unclear. CDR1 is SNHLY, CDR2 FYNNEI, per germline. The CDR3 runs to 14 residues. V lost 0 bases and J 10 bases, leaving 13 bases between the germline ends. The CDR3 region is CASSEALNSLEQFF. CDR3 coding DNA: TGTGCCAGCAGTGAAGCGCTTAACAGCTTAGAGCAGTTCTTC.

Regarding this clone: This same CDR3 is encoded by further DNA sequences in the sample. J is TRBJ2-1 and V is TRBV10-1, with 11 positions matching TRBD2. The junction had 9 bases not matched to a gene; V was cut back by 9 bases and J by 8 bases. CDR1 WNHNN and CDR2 SYGVQD come from the germline V gene (reference sequence). The CDR3 has 14 amino acids. CDR3: CASRSGRARDEQFF. In DNA form, the CDR3 reads TGCGCCAGTCGTAGCGGGAGGGCACGGGATGAGCAGTTCTTC.

The chain has TRBV6-5 and TRBJ2-3; 7 bases are a match to TRBD2. CDR1 and CDR2 from the germline V gene are MNHEY and SVGAGI. The CDR3 loop spans 14 amino acids. Trimming removed 5 bases from V and 6 bases from J; junction bases left unmatched: 8. CDR3 region: CASSDGEGGDTQYF. CDR3 coding DNA: TGTGCCAGCAGTGACGGGGAGGGTGGCGATACGCAGTATTTT.

The genes are TRBV13 and TRBJ2-5; 12 nucleotides match TRBD2. The CDR3 runs to 16 residues. V lost 1 base, J lost 3 bases, and 3 bases stayed unmatched. CDR1 and CDR2 (germline): PRHDT, FYEKMQ (reference sequence). The DNA for the CDR3 is TGTGCCAGCAGCTTAGTTCGACTAGCGGGAGAAGAGACCCAGTACTTC. Translating gives CASSLVRLAGEETQYF.